These 10 T cell receptor beta chains were sequenced from one sample in a study of T-cell memory formation after mild COVID-19. MiXCR, applied by TCRdb to the 5' RACE reads, yields one record per CDR3 protein. The repertoire holds roughly 560,000 distinct CDR3 sequences, approximately 20% seen once, with about an eighth in the top ten. Sequencing was performed on PBMCs or a T cell subset sorted from them (not recorded which). These receptors were taken from an adult woman who had mild COVID-19 (a few samples of this study predate the infection). Cell type and time point are not known.

This sequence joins TRBV2 and TRBJ2-3; 9 bases line up with TRBD2. The CDR3 is 16 amino acids. CDR1 and CDR2 (germline): SNHLY, FYNNEI. V shed 3 bases and J 2 bases; nucleotides not matched to a gene: 6. The chain's CDR3 is CASSEASGAITDTQYF. The CDR3 nucleotides are TGTGCCAGCAGTGAGGCTAGCGGGGCGATCACAGATACGCAGTATTTT.

This clonotype was seen only a few times. The gene calls are TRBV18 and TRBJ1-5; the D gene is possibly TRBD1 (5 bases). Germline loops: CDR1 KGHSH, CDR2 LQKENI. The CDR3 is made up of 13 amino acids. The germline V and J ends were trimmed by 3 bases and 6 bases, with 9 bases remaining between them. This CDR3 reads CASSPSQGQPQHF. In DNA, the CDR3 is TGTGCCAGCTCACCGAGCCAGGGTCAGCCCCAGCATTTT.

This clonotype was observed a handful of times. The V call is TRBV11-2, the J call TRBJ2-3, with TRBD2 as a possible D gene (6 bases). The CDR3 has 12 residues. V lost 4 bases, J lost 9 bases, and 11 bases lay in between. The germline V gene encodes CDR1 SGHAT and CDR2 FQNNGV. Written as DNA, the CDR3 is TGTGCCAGCAGCTCTCTAGCGAGCACGCAGTATTTT. Its translation is CASSSLASTQYF.

The V gene is TRBV27, the J gene TRBJ2-7, with 10 bases identical to TRBD1. From germline, CDR1 is MNHEY and CDR2 SMNVEV (reference sequence). V gave up 3 bases and J gave up 3 bases; unmatched junction bases: 11. The CDR3 loop spans 17 amino acids. As DNA, the CDR3 is TGTGCCAGCAGTTTGAAGCCCCACGGGGACAGGGGCTACGAGCAGTACTTC. Translating gives CASSLKPHGDRGYEQYF.

The rearrangement links TRBV12-3 or TRBV12-4 to TRBJ1-3; no reliable D call. The CDR3 is 14 residues long. Trimming removed 4 bases from V and 2 bases from J, with 9 bases in between. CDR3 amino acids: CASSWAGTGNTIYF. CDR3 DNA: TGTGCCAGCAGTTGGGCGGGTACTGGAAACACCATATATTTT.

The gene calls are TRBV7-2 and TRBJ1-6, with D uncertain. CDR3 length: 14 amino acids. Germline V gives CDR1 SGHTA, CDR2 FQGNSA. The germline V and J ends were trimmed by 3 bases and 0 bases, with 3 bases remaining between them. CDR3 region: CASSLPSYNSPLHF. The DNA of the CDR3 is TGTGCCAGCAGCTTGCCCTCCTATAATTCACCCCTCCACTTT.

This chain joins TRBV18 and TRBJ1-1, with 9 bases identical to TRBD1. CDR3 size: 16 residues. The ends lost 3 bases at V and 1 base at J; junction bases unmatched: 6. Germline loops: CDR1 KGHSH, CDR2 LQKENI. This CDR3 reads CASSPAGTGQNTEAFF. Here the CDR3 DNA reads TGTGCCAGCTCACCGGCCGGGACAGGGCAGAACACTGAAGCTTTCTTT. The variable domain in full, completed from reference TRBV18 and TRBJ1-1, reads NAGVMQNPRHLVRRRGQEARLRCSPMKGHSHVYWYRQLPEEGLKFMVYLQKENIIDESGMPKERFSAEFPKEGPSILRIQQVVRGDSAAYFCASSPAGTGQNTEAFFGQGTRLTVV.

This chain joins TRBV20-1 and TRBJ2-1, with TRBD2 matching 8 bases. Germline V gives CDR1 DFQATT, CDR2 SNEGSKA (reference sequence). CDR3 length equals 15 residues. The V gene end was trimmed by 0 bases and the J gene end by 6 bases; junction bases not matched to a gene: 7. CDR3 sequence: CSAREVLAGPNEQFF. CDR3 DNA: TGCAGTGCTAGAGAAGTTCTAGCGGGCCCCAATGAGCAGTTCTTC.

CDR3 coding DNA: TGTGCCAGCCTGAGAGGGGGCGCCGTCTACGAGCAGTACTTC. Protein: CASLRGGAVYEQYF. This rearrangement joins TRBV28 to TRBJ2-7, with 7 positions matching TRBD1. Unmatched junction bases numbered 10, after V lost 8 bases and J lost 3 bases. The CDR3 contains 14 residues. Germline CDR1 reads MDHEN; CDR2 reads SYDVKM.

The genes are TRBV2 and TRBJ2-5, with TRBD1 as a possible D gene (5 bases). Germline V gene sequence: CDR1 SNHLY, CDR2 FYNNEI. V shed 7 bases and J shed 5 bases, with 20 bases lying between them. CDR3 length: 15 amino acids. CDR3 nucleotides: TGTGCCAGCAAGGGCGGCACGCGCCCAGGGGAGACCCAGTACTTC. It is translated as CASKGGTRPGETQYF.